This passage covers 20 T cell receptor beta chains from one sample sequenced in a study of blood T cell repertoires in COVID-19. Sequencing used immunoSEQ multiplex PCR; TCRdb keeps in-frame clones, though not all of them. Of 300,000 to 400,000 clones listed, 90% to 95% are singletons. The sequenced sample was peripheral blood. The receptors shown here come from a woman aged 18-30 years who had recovered from COVID-19.

The V gene is TRBV12-5, the J gene TRBJ1-3, with D uncertain. This CDR3 has 15 amino acids. V was shortened by 4 bases and J by 0 bases, with 10 bases between the two germline ends. Germline V gene lookup returns CDR1 LGHNT and CDR2 FRNRAP. The CDR3 sequence is CASGSHWASGNTIYF. In nucleotides, the CDR3 is TGTGCTAGTGGTTCCCACTGGGCCTCTGGAAACACCATATATTTT.

The V call is TRBV30, the J call TRBJ1-1; 7 nucleotides agree with TRBD1. V was pared by 5 bases and J by 11 bases, with 11 bases of the junction left unmatched. Per the germline V gene, CDR1 is GTSNPN and CDR2 is SVGIG (reference sequence). The CDR3 has 12 residues. In DNA form, the CDR3 reads TGTGCCTGGGGCCAGGGGGGCCCAGGGGCTTTCTTT. It encodes CAWGQGGPGAFF.

This chain joins TRBV6-5 and TRBJ1-3, with D unclear. Germline values: CDR1 MNHEY, CDR2 SVGAGI. The CDR3 has 14 residues. With 4 bases removed from V and 0 bases from J, the gap between germline ends came to 7 bases. The CDR3 DNA is TGTGCCAGCAGTTTCCGAGACTCTGGAAACACCATATATTTT. It yields the protein CASSFRDSGNTIYF.

The rearrangement links TRBV5-1 to TRBJ1-5; D call uncertain. Germline V gene sequence: CDR1 SGHRS, CDR2 YFSETQ. The CDR3 is 15 amino acids. Trimming pared 2 bases from V and 0 bases from J, leaving 9 bases between. CDR3 DNA: TGCGCCAGCAGCTTAACGTGGGCTAGCAATCAGCCCCAGCATTTT. Its translation is CASSLTWASNQPQHF.

V usage is TRBV6-2 or TRBV6-3 and J usage is TRBJ1-5, with D unresolved. Trimming took off 2 bases at V and 2 bases at J, with 13 bases between the two ends. The length of the CDR3 is 16 residues. CDR1 and CDR2 from the germline V gene are MNHEY and SVGEGT. The CDR3 loop is CASSYGAGKGNQPQHF. For the CDR3, the DNA is TGTGCCAGCAGTTACGGCGCAGGTAAGGGCAATCAGCCCCAGCATTTT.

V usage is TRBV14 and J usage is TRBJ2-1; tentatively, D is TRBD2 (5 bases). Germline CDR1 reads SGHDN; CDR2 reads FVKESK. There are 16 residues in the CDR3. Deletions cut 5 bases from V and 4 bases from J, with 18 bases between. The CDR3 coding sequence is TGTGCCAGCAGCAGGACGCGAGCGGACCTTTACAATGAGCAGTTCTTC. It codes for CASSRTRADLYNEQFF.

The gene calls are TRBV28 and TRBJ1-5, with D possibly TRBD1 on 6 matching bases. Germline V lookup: CDR1 MDHEN, CDR2 SYDVKM. V shed 10 bases and J shed 0 bases, with 10 bases lying between them. The CDR3 loop spans 13 amino acids. The CDR3 loop reads CATTGYSNQPQHF. CDR3 coding DNA: TGTGCCACCACAGGGTATAGCAATCAGCCCCAGCATTTT.

The rearrangement uses TRBV11-3 and TRBJ2-4; the D gene is possibly TRBD1 (5 bases). The CDR3 covers 16 residues. Trimming stripped 5 bases from V and 0 bases from J, with 14 bases between. CDR1 is SGHNT and CDR2 is YENEEA in the germline V gene. The CDR3 DNA follows: TGTGCCAGCAGCAAGCGACAGACTTTAGCCAAAAACATTCAGTACTTC. This sequence encodes CASSKRQTLAKNIQYF.

The gene calls are TRBV7-8 and TRBJ1-1; D unclear. V dropped 6 bases and J dropped 0 bases, with 23 bases sitting between them. Looked up from germline, CDR1 is SGHVS and CDR2 is FQNEAQ. The CDR3 is made up of 18 amino acids. As DNA, the CDR3 is TGTGCCAGCAGACGAACGGCGCCCAGACGGGGAGTGAACACTGAAGCTTTCTTT. This sequence encodes CASRRTAPRRGVNTEAFF.

A single count supports this clone. The rearrangement uses TRBV18 and TRBJ1-6; unclear D gene. Trimming took off 0 bases at V and 0 bases at J, with 9 bases between the two ends. Per germline, CDR1 KGHSH and CDR2 LQKENI. CDR3 size: 17 residues. This CDR3 is CASSPPSGSSYNSPLHF. CDR3 DNA: TGTGCCAGCTCACCACCGTCGGGAAGCTCCTATAATTCACCCCTCCACTTT. Complete variable domain (other parts from reference TRBV18 and TRBJ1-6): NAGVMQNPRHLVRRRGQEARLRCSPMKGHSHVYWYRQLPEEGLKFMVYLQKENIIDESGMPKERFSAEFPKEGPSILRIQQVVRGDSAAYFCASSPPSGSSYNSPLHFGNGTRLTVT.

A note on this clone: Different DNA sequences within this sample yield the same CDR3. This chain links TRBV6-2 or TRBV6-3 with TRBJ2-5; D uncertain. The germline V gene encodes CDR1 MNHEY and CDR2 SVGEGT. The CDR3 covers 11 residues. Trimming shortened V by 3 bases and J by 4 bases, and 3 bases separated the two germline ends. In DNA, the CDR3 is TGTGCCAGCAGTTATAGAGAGACCCAGTACTTC. Translated: CASSYRETQYF.

The V call is TRBV2, the J call TRBJ1-5; TRBD1 matches at 7 bases. J lost 7 bases, V lost 6 bases, and 6 bases had no gene match. This CDR3 contains 13 residues. The germline V gene encodes CDR1 SNHLY and CDR2 FYNNEI. CDR3 nucleotides: TGTGCCAGCAGCCGTGAGGGGGCCCAGCCCCAGCATTTT. Protein sequence: CASSREGAQPQHF.

The CDR3 DNA follows: TGTGCCAGTAATGACAGACGAAACACTGAAGCTTTCTTT. This encodes CASNDRRNTEAFF. The chain employs TRBV19 and TRBJ1-1; possible D gene TRBD1, 5 bases. This CDR3 region has 13 residues. CDR1 is LNHDA, CDR2 SQIVND, per germline (reference sequence). The V gene lost 7 bases and the J gene lost 2 bases, with 11 bases spanning the gap.

V is TRBV19 and J is TRBJ1-4; D gene unclear. Trimming shortened V by 3 bases and J by 7 bases, and 9 bases separated the two germline ends. CDR3 length equals 13 residues. The germline gives CDR1 LNHDA, CDR2 SQIVND (reference sequence). The CDR3: CASSMMRAEKLFF. In DNA, the CDR3 is TGTGCCAGTAGTATGATGCGAGCTGAAAAACTGTTTTTT.

This clone was seen only once. The genes are TRBV29-1 and TRBJ2-2; D unclear. The CDR3 extends over 13 amino acids. V dropped 5 bases and J dropped 6 bases, with 13 bases sitting between them. CDR1 is SQVTM and CDR2 is ANQGSEA in the germline V gene. The CDR3 DNA is TGCAGCGTTCGACTCGCGTTTGCCGGGGAGCTGTTTTTT. Translation gives CSVRLAFAGELFF.

This chain connects TRBV6-5 to TRBJ1-6; possible D gene TRBD1, 5 bases. CDR3 length: 15 residues. Germline V gene data show CDR1 as MNHEY and CDR2 as SVGAGI. V dropped 2 bases and J dropped 7 bases, with 12 bases sitting between them. The DNA for the CDR3 is TGTGCCAGCAGTTACACCCAGGGTGGGAATTCACCCCTCCACTTT. Its protein product is CASSYTQGGNSPLHF.

This chain uses TRBV6-5 with TRBJ2-5, with 9 bases aligning to TRBD2. V was clipped by 6 bases and J by 2 bases; unmatched bases: 7. Germline CDR1 is MNHEY and CDR2 is SVGAGI. This CDR3 region has 15 residues. The CDR3 protein is CASRLAGGAQETQYF. CDR3 DNA: TGTGCCAGCAGGCTGGCGGGAGGGGCACAAGAGACCCAGTACTTC.

This clone was seen just once. V is TRBV7-2 and J is TRBJ1-2; D not resolved. This CDR3 comprises 11 residues. The V gene's germline CDR1 is SGHTA and CDR2 FQGNSA. Trimming removed 5 bases at V and 3 bases at J, with 4 bases between. The CDR3 loop reads CASSPDYGYTF. The CDR3 DNA reads as TGTGCCAGCAGCCCAGACTATGGCTACACCTTC.

The chain recombines TRBV19 with TRBJ1-1; no firm D call. This CDR3 is 14 amino acids long. Looked up from germline, CDR1 is LNHDA and CDR2 is SQIVND (reference sequence). The V end lost 1 base, the J end lost 2 bases, and 8 bases lay between the germline ends. Here the CDR3 reads CASSIGQYNTEAFF. The DNA of the CDR3 is TGTGCCAGTAGTATAGGCCAGTACAACACTGAAGCTTTCTTT. Supplemented by reference TRBV19 and TRBJ1-1, the full variable domain reads DGGITQSPKYLFRKEGQNVTLSCEQNLNHDAMYWYRQDPGQGLRLIYYSQIVNDFQKGDIAEGYSVSREKKESFPLTVTSAQKNPTAFYLCASSIGQYNTEAFFGQGTRLTVV.

This chain links TRBV24-1 with TRBJ2-1; 9 nucleotides line up with TRBD2. CDR3 length: 16 amino acids. CDR1 is KGHDR, CDR2 SFDVKD, per germline. With 7 bases clipped from V and 4 bases from J, the junction kept 10 bases outside the gene matches. The CDR3 DNA is TGTGCCACCAGCGGGGCGGGGAGCGGGAGGTACAATGAGCAGTTCTTC. Its protein product is CATSGAGSGRYNEQFF.